This T cell receptor (beta chain) was sequenced for a study of T cell repertoires in cytomegalovirus infection. This clonotype was seen repeatedly, ten times or more. The antigen remains unidentified. This CDR3 comprises 12 residues. V lost 2 bases to trimming and J lost 10 bases, with 9 bases between them. Germline values: CDR1 SGHTA, CDR2 FQGNSA. TCRdb re-called the reads with MiXCR, one entry per CDR3 protein. Counted here are about 900,000 distinct CDR3 sequences, 30% to 40% occurring once; the ten biggest clones make up over 10%. The rearrangement links TRBV7-2 to TRBJ2-1, with a weak D call TRBD2 (6 bases). Sequences were derived from cultured CD8+ T cells from PBMCs, sampled from culture after CMV antigen stimulation. The receptor comes from a human donor in good health (CMV status not recorded). Some clones in this sample may be carry-over from other donors' samples. CDR3 coding DNA: TGTGCCAGCAGCTTACGCGGGGTCGAGCAGTTCTTC. Translation gives CASSLRGVEQFF.